The 29 T cell receptor beta chains in this list originate from one sample, sequenced in a study of T-cell memory formation after mild COVID-19. One entry per CDR3 protein results from TCRdb running MiXCR on the 5' RACE reads. This repertoire shows about 440,000 distinct CDR3 sequences, over 15% found once; its top ten account for 7.5% to 10%. The sequenced material came from PBMCs or a T cell subset sorted from them (not recorded which). These receptors were taken from an adult woman who had mild COVID-19 (a few samples of this study predate the infection). Cell type and time point are not known.

The table lists this clonotype with a few counts. The V call is TRBV9, the J call TRBJ2-5; possibly TRBD2 for D (6 bases). The CDR3 is 15 amino acids. CDR1 and CDR2 (germline): SGDLS, YYNGEE. The germline V and J ends were trimmed by 4 bases and 1 base, with 14 bases remaining between them. This CDR3 is CASSQGGGFQETQYF. As DNA, the CDR3 is TGTGCCAGCAGCCAAGGTGGGGGGTTCCAAGAGACCCAGTACTTC. Full variable domain (missing parts from reference TRBV9 and TRBJ2-5): DSGVTQTPKHLITATGQRVTLRCSPRSGDLSVYWYQQSLDQGLQFLIQYYNGEERAKGNILERFSAQQFPDLHSELNLSSLELGDSALYFCASSQGGGFQETQYFGPGTRLLVL.

This clonotype came up once. The gene calls are TRBV7-3 and TRBJ2-5; D is perhaps TRBD1 (6 bases). The germline V and J ends were trimmed by 5 bases and 4 bases, with 20 bases remaining between them. This CDR3 is built from 16 residues. Germline CDR1 and CDR2: SGHTA and FQGTGA. The CDR3 coding sequence is TGTGCCAGCAGCCTCCTGGGGGCGGCCAAGGGAGAGACCCAGTACTTC. This gives the protein CASSLLGAAKGETQYF.

This chain links TRBV4-1 with TRBJ1-4; D not resolved. Trimming left V 8 bases short and J 0 bases short, with 13 bases between. Germline V gene sequence: CDR1 MGHRA, CDR2 YSYEKL. The CDR3 extends over 15 amino acids. The CDR3 DNA is TGCGCCAGCGGTTCTCCCGGGACAACTAATGAAAAACTGTTTTTT. Amino acid sequence: CASGSPGTTNEKLFF.

J is TRBJ2-2 and V is TRBV2; 10 nucleotides line up with TRBD2. This CDR3 contains 16 residues. With 2 bases clipped from V and 6 bases from J, the junction kept 6 bases outside the gene matches. Germline V CDR1 and CDR2: SNHLY, FYNNEI. The CDR3 is CASSERPSGSSGELFF. CDR3 sequence (DNA): TGTGCCAGCAGTGAAAGGCCTAGCGGGAGCTCCGGGGAGCTGTTTTTT.

The V call is TRBV9, the J call TRBJ2-1, with 10 bases identical to TRBD2. CDR3 length: 18 amino acids. Germline assignment: CDR1 SGDLS and CDR2 YYNGEE. J lost 4 bases, V lost 4 bases, and 14 bases had no gene match. CDR3 amino acids: CASSRPLGRTSGYNEQFF. CDR3 nucleotides: TGTGCCAGCAGCCGCCCCCTGGGGAGGACTAGCGGATACAATGAGCAGTTCTTC.

This clonotype was seen a few times. J is TRBJ2-1 and V is TRBV12-3 or TRBV12-4, with TRBD2 matching over 9 bases. The CDR3 consists of 16 residues. Trimming cost V 5 bases and J 5 bases; bases outside gene matches: 10. In DNA form, the CDR3 reads TGTGCCAGCAGTCTACCATCCTTAGCGGGGGACAATGAGCAGTTCTTC. This gives the protein CASSLPSLAGDNEQFF.

This clonotype was observed a few times. The gene calls are TRBV12-3 or TRBV12-4 and TRBJ2-5; TRBD1 is a possible D gene (6 bases). V gave up 6 bases and J gave up 5 bases, with 10 bases separating them. This CDR3 is 12 amino acids long. The CDR3: CASRYRAETQYF. The DNA for the CDR3 is TGTGCCAGCAGATACAGGGCGGAGACCCAGTACTTC.

This clonotype has more than one count but fewer than ten. J is TRBJ2-3 and V is TRBV20-1; 9 bases line up with TRBD2. Germline CDR1 is DFQATT and CDR2 is SNEGSKA (reference sequence). V dropped 5 bases and J dropped 6; count of bases not matched to a gene: 15. CDR3 length: 16 amino acids. CDR3 residues: CSAQMAGGPPEDTQYF. In DNA, the CDR3 is TGCAGTGCTCAGATGGCGGGAGGGCCTCCTGAGGATACGCAGTATTTT.

The genes are TRBV18 and TRBJ2-1; D is perhaps TRBD1 or TRBD2 (5 bases each). Germline V gene data show CDR1 as KGHSH and CDR2 as LQKENI. The CDR3 totals 17 residues. The ends were cut back, 4 bases at V and 5 bases at J, with 21 bases in the middle. The CDR3 region is CASSLRPGPRAHNEQFF. The CDR3, as DNA: TGTGCCAGCTCACTCCGTCCGGGACCCCGGGCCCACAATGAGCAGTTCTTC. The entire variable domain, with the rest obtained from reference TRBV18 and TRBJ2-1, is as follows: NAGVMQNPRHLVRRRGQEARLRCSPMKGHSHVYWYRQLPEEGLKFMVYLQKENIIDESGMPKERFSAEFPKEGPSILRIQQVVRGDSAAYFCASSLRPGPRAHNEQFFGPGTRLTVL.

The table lists this clonotype with a few counts. The chain couples TRBV9 to TRBJ2-3; the match to TRBD2 covers 7 bases. The germline V gene has CDR1 SGDLS and CDR2 YYNGEE. J lost 6 bases, V lost 0 bases, and 1 base had no gene match. The CDR3 spans 13 residues. The CDR3 spells CASSVGREDTQYF. For the CDR3, the DNA is TGTGCCAGCAGCGTAGGGCGGGAGGATACGCAGTATTTT.

This clonotype was found once. The chain has TRBV20-1 and TRBJ2-3; TRBD2 might be the D (6 bases). Deletions cut 4 bases from V and 10 bases from J, with 12 bases between. CDR3 length equals 11 residues. The germline V gene encodes CDR1 DFQATT and CDR2 SNEGSKA (reference sequence). The CDR3 loop is CSATPSEAQYF. The CDR3 nucleotides read TGCAGTGCTACACCTAGCGAGGCGCAGTATTTT.

The chain couples TRBV6-5 to TRBJ1-6; 8 nucleotides align to TRBD1. The CDR3 spans 15 residues. Germline loops: CDR1 MNHEY, CDR2 SVGAGI. The V gene end was trimmed by 4 bases and the J gene end by 10 bases; junction bases not matched to a gene: 9. CDR3 residues: CASSSPTGVKSPLHF. CDR3 DNA sequence: TGTGCCAGCAGTTCCCCGACAGGGGTGAAATCACCCCTCCACTTT.

This clonotype was found a few times. The chain links TRBV7-3 to TRBJ2-3; D unclear. The V and J ends lost 1 base and 5 bases respectively, with 13 bases between them. CDR1 SGHTA and CDR2 FQGTGA come from the germline V gene. The CDR3 covers 15 residues. The CDR3 DNA follows: TGTGCCAGCAGCTTAAGCCCCACGTTTAAAGATACGCAGTATTTT. Its protein product is CASSLSPTFKDTQYF. Using reference TRBV7-3 and TRBJ2-3 for the parts outside the CDR3, the full variable domain is GAGVSQTPSNKVTEKGKYVELRCDPISGHTALYWYRQSLGQGPEFLIYFQGTGAADDSGLPNDRFFAVRPEGSVSTLKIQRTERGDSAVYLCASSLSPTFKDTQYFGPGTRLTVL.

This clonotype was seen a handful of times. The chain has TRBV5-6 and TRBJ2-2, with 8 bases matching TRBD1. This CDR3 spans 17 amino acids. J gave up 1 base and V 3 bases, and 8 bases lay outside the gene matches. Per germline, CDR1 SGHDT and CDR2 YYEEEE. The chain's CDR3 is CASSSQDREENTGELFF. The CDR3 coding sequence is TGTGCCAGCAGCTCACAGGACAGGGAGGAGAACACCGGGGAGCTGTTTTTT.

This clonotype occurred many times. The V gene is TRBV6-6, the J gene TRBJ1-6; D ambiguous. Germline V gene sequence: CDR1 MNHNY, CDR2 SVGAGI (reference sequence). This CDR3 comprises 12 residues. The germline V and J ends were trimmed by 2 bases and 6 bases, with 2 bases remaining between them. CDR3 protein: CASSYLNSPLHF. The CDR3 DNA sequence: TGTGCCAGCAGTTACCTTAATTCACCCCTCCACTTT.

There are a few counts of this clonotype. The genes are TRBV12-3 or TRBV12-4 and TRBJ1-3; D is undetermined. There are 15 residues in the CDR3. Trimming took 2 bases from V and 0 from J, leaving 8 bases between them. The CDR3 spells CASSLSVYSGNTIYF. CDR3 sequence (DNA): TGTGCCAGCAGTTTATCAGTTTACTCTGGAAACACCATATATTTT.

This sequence joins TRBV12-3 or TRBV12-4 and TRBJ2-2, with a weak D call TRBD1 (5 bases). The CDR3 length is 16 residues. V shed 5 bases and J shed 6 bases, with 19 bases lying between them. Here the CDR3 DNA reads TGTGCCAGCAGTCCCCGGGTAGCTAGGGGCGCCGGGGAGCTGTTTTTT. It codes for CASSPRVARGAGELFF.

This clonotype has only a few counts. J is TRBJ1-1 and V is TRBV30, with D hard to call. Per germline, CDR1 GTSNPN and CDR2 SVGIG (reference sequence). The V gene lost 1 base and the J gene lost 10 bases, with 4 bases spanning the gap. The CDR3 spans 9 residues. The CDR3 region has the DNA TGTGCCTGGAGTGATAGAGCTTTCTTT. This gives the protein CAWSDRAFF.

This rearrangement joins TRBV7-9 to TRBJ2-5; 9 bases are shared with TRBD2. V was clipped by 2 bases and J by 5 bases; unmatched bases: 6. There are 15 residues in the CDR3. Germline CDR1 reads SEHNR; CDR2 reads FQNEAQ (reference sequence). CDR3: CASSLRVAGEETQYF. CDR3 DNA sequence: TGTGCCAGCAGCTTAAGGGTAGCGGGAGAGGAGACCCAGTACTTC.

J is TRBJ1-1 and V is TRBV5-1, with D maybe TRBD1 (5 bases). CDR1 is SGHRS, CDR2 YFSETQ, per germline. The V end lost 3 bases, the J end lost 5 bases, and 11 bases lay between the germline ends. This CDR3 region has 13 residues. In DNA, the CDR3 is TGCGCCAGCAGCTGGGGGTCTCTTACTGAAGCTTTCTTT. It specifies CASSWGSLTEAFF.

There are a few counts of this clonotype. J is TRBJ1-1 and V is TRBV12-3 or TRBV12-4; the D is unclear. V lost 8 bases, J lost 6 bases, and 16 bases lay in between. There are 13 residues in the CDR3. CDR3 sequence reads: CASSRPYGAEAFF. The DNA of the CDR3 is TGTGCCAGCTCCAGACCCTATGGGGCTGAAGCTTTCTTT.

This sequence joins TRBV29-1 and TRBJ1-1; TRBD1 agrees at 9 bases. Germline trimming cut 6 bases from V and 3 bases from J; bases unmatched to any gene: 2. The V gene's germline CDR1 is SQVTM and CDR2 ANQGSEA. This CDR3 region has 12 residues. DNA for the CDR3: TGCAGCGTCTGGACAGGGGACACTGAAGCTTTCTTT. Protein sequence: CSVWTGDTEAFF.

This clonotype showed up just a few times. The chain uses TRBV29-1 and TRBJ2-7; either TRBD1 or TRBD2 may fit D (5 bases each). The germline CDR1 and CDR2 sequences are SQVTM and ANQGSEA. The CDR3 loop spans 13 amino acids. V lost 7 bases and J 2 bases, leaving 15 bases between the germline ends. CDR3 sequence reads: CSALGVVAYEQYF. In DNA, the CDR3 is TGCAGCGCCCTGGGGGTAGTGGCCTACGAGCAGTACTTC.

Only a few counts were recorded for this clonotype. The genes are TRBV6-5 and TRBJ2-3; no definite D call. The CDR3 runs 11 residues. The germline V gene has CDR1 MNHEY and CDR2 SVGAGI. Trimming took 3 bases from V and 4 from J, leaving 2 bases between them. CDR3 sequence: CASSYADTQYF. CDR3 sequence (DNA): TGTGCCAGCAGTTATGCAGATACGCAGTATTTT.

This chain links TRBV29-1 with TRBJ2-1, with D unclear. CDR1 is SQVTM and CDR2 is ANQGSEA in the germline V gene. V was shortened by 6 bases and J by 10 bases, with 13 bases between the two germline ends. The CDR3 covers 11 residues. The CDR3 loop reads CSVGLDVEQFF. DNA of the CDR3: TGCAGCGTCGGATTGGACGTAGAGCAGTTCTTC.

DNA for the CDR3: TGTGCCAGCAGCCCGCCGATGGGGCTGAGGAGGGACTACGAGCAGTACTTC. Encoded protein: CASSPPMGLRRDYEQYF. V gene TRBV11-2 combines with J gene TRBJ2-7, with TRBD2 as a possible D gene (6 bases). Between the trimmed V and J ends, which lost 5 bases and 3 bases, there was a span of 23 bases. Germline assignment: CDR1 SGHAT and CDR2 FQNNGV. The CDR3 has 17 residues.

This clonotype was observed a handful of times. The CDR3 region is CASSYRDISSYNEQFF. Here the CDR3 DNA reads TGTGCCAGCAGTTACAGGGACATCAGCTCCTACAATGAGCAGTTCTTC. The chain joins TRBV6-6 to TRBJ2-1, with D tentatively TRBD1 (6 bases). Germline CDR1 and CDR2: MNHNY and SVGAGI (reference sequence). V was shortened by 2 bases and J by 0 bases, with 11 bases between the two germline ends. The CDR3 runs to 16 residues.

V gene TRBV4-2 combines with J gene TRBJ2-4; 9 nucleotides agree with TRBD2. V was pared by 4 bases and J by 8 bases, with 6 bases of the junction left unmatched. Germline V gene sequence: CDR1 LGHNA, CDR2 YNFKEQ. The CDR3 loop spans 14 amino acids. The CDR3 DNA reads TGTGCCAGCAGCCCAACCGGGACTAGCTACATTCAGTACTTC. Translation: CASSPTGTSYIQYF.

The chain recombines TRBV5-1 with TRBJ2-7; D unresolved. Germline assignment: CDR1 SGHRS and CDR2 YFSETQ. Deletions cut 7 bases from V and 1 base from J, with 12 bases between. The CDR3 extends over 13 amino acids. The CDR3 loop is CASSVHRSYEQYF. The CDR3 region has the DNA TGCGCCAGCTCAGTACACCGATCCTACGAGCAGTACTTC. The variable domain in full, with the rest retrieved from reference TRBV5-1 and TRBJ2-7, is KAGVTQTPRYLIKTRGQQVTLSCSPISGHRSVSWYQQTPGQGLQFLFEYFSETQRNKGNFPGRFSGRQFSNSRSEMNVSTLELGDSALYLCASSVHRSYEQYFGPGTRLTVT.